Below are 22 T cell receptor beta chains sequenced from a single sample in a study of radiotherapy plus CTLA-4 blockade in lung cancer. Generated by immunoSEQ multiplex PCR, the TCRdb table keeps only in-frame clones and is missing some. This sample has approximately 60,000 clones, with around 77% found just once. This specimen consisted of peripheral blood, obtained from a patient treated with radiotherapy plus ipilimumab. The source of these receptors is a human donor with non-small cell lung cancer who had a complete response to radiotherapy plus ipilimumab.

The chain uses TRBV19 and TRBJ2-7; either TRBD1 or TRBD2 may fit D (5 bases each). The CDR3 sequence is 16 residues long. CDR1 and CDR2 (germline): LNHDA, SQIVND (reference sequence). Trimming took off 7 bases at V and 5 bases at J, with 24 bases between the two ends. CDR3 amino acids: CASKVYPGTAFDEQYF. The CDR3 nucleotides read TGTGCCAGTAAGGTTTACCCGGGGACCGCTTTTGACGAGCAGTACTTC.

This chain joins TRBV9 and TRBJ1-4; 7 nucleotides align to TRBD1. The CDR3 covers 15 residues. Trimming took 3 bases from V and 4 from J; bases not matched to a gene: 6. Germline CDR1 and CDR2: SGDLS and YYNGEE. The CDR3 coding sequence is TGTGCCAGCAGCGGACAGGGACAGATTAATGAAAAACTGTTTTTT. It yields the protein CASSGQGQINEKLFF.

This rearrangement joins TRBV28 to TRBJ1-2; D is possibly TRBD1 (5 bases). The CDR3 contains 14 residues. CDR1 is MDHEN and CDR2 is SYDVKM in the germline V gene. V was clipped by 5 bases and J by 2 bases, with 12 bases between them. The CDR3 loop reads CASSRGGRNYGYTF. In DNA form, the CDR3 reads TGTGCCAGCAGTCGGGGCGGGCGGAACTATGGCTACACCTTC.

The count of this clone is one. This rearrangement joins TRBV9 to TRBJ2-4; 14 nucleotides match TRBD2. Germline V gives CDR1 SGDLS, CDR2 YYNGEE. This CDR3 spans 17 amino acids. The V segment lost 4 bases and the J segment 7 bases; nucleotides outside the gene matches: 10. The CDR3 nucleotides read TGTGCCAGCAGCCCTGGACTAGCGGGGGGTAGTGCGAACATTCAGTACTTC. It specifies CASSPGLAGGSANIQYF.

The chain joins TRBV5-4 to TRBJ2-4; 9 nucleotides match TRBD1. The germline V gene encodes CDR1 SGHNT and CDR2 YYREEE (reference sequence). The CDR3 length is 15 residues. The V and J ends lost 3 bases and 2 bases, in that order; junction bases with no gene match: 3. CDR3 nucleotides: TGTGCCAGCAGCTCCGGGACAGGGACCAAAAACATTCAGTACTTC. It specifies CASSSGTGTKNIQYF.

The chain carries TRBV21-1 and TRBJ2-7; no DNA check was done on the table's D call, TRBD1. TRBV21-1 is deemed a pseudogene. The CDR3 spans 14 residues. The CDR3 spells CASSRQNSSYEQYF. DNA of the CDR3: TGTGCCAGCAGCAGACAGAACTCCTCCTACGAGCAGTACTTC.

Worth noting for this clone: Within the sample, other DNA sequences also encode this same CDR3. The chain recombines TRBV2 with TRBJ1-5; D is unresolved. Germline loops: CDR1 SNHLY, CDR2 FYNNEI. The V end was cut by 2 bases, the J end by 6 bases, with 8 bases between. The CDR3 sequence is 13 residues long. The CDR3 bases are TGTGCCAGCAGTGAAAGGGTTAGTCAGCCCCAGCATTTT. Protein: CASSERVSQPQHF.

This sequence joins TRBV6-1 and TRBJ1-3; D is unresolved. From germline, CDR1 is MNHNS and CDR2 SASEGT. The CDR3 runs 15 residues. V was shortened by 2 bases and J by 0 bases, with 8 bases between the two germline ends. CDR3 sequence: CASSEMGISGNTIYF. Here the CDR3 DNA reads TGTGCCAGCAGTGAAATGGGGATCTCTGGAAACACCATATATTTT.

The rearrangement links TRBV7-8 to TRBJ1-6; 7 nucleotides agree with TRBD1. The germline CDR1 and CDR2 sequences are SGHVS and FQNEAQ. The trim removed 6 bases at V and 5 bases at J, leaving 10 bases unmatched. CDR3 length: 16 amino acids. The chain's CDR3 is CASRIQGRSDNSPLHF. CDR3 coding DNA: TGTGCCAGCAGGATACAGGGGCGCTCGGATAATTCACCCCTCCACTTT.

This chain joins TRBV19 and TRBJ2-1; 11 bases agree with TRBD2. The J segment lost 6 bases and the V segment lost 7 bases, leaving 8 bases of the junction unmatched. This CDR3 contains 15 residues. Looked up from germline, CDR1 is LNHDA and CDR2 is SQIVND (reference sequence). The CDR3 nucleotides are TGTGCCAGTACCGTACTAGCGGGAGTCCTCAATGAGCAGTTCTTC. The encoded protein is CASTVLAGVLNEQFF.

This rearrangement joins TRBV6-5 to TRBJ1-2; D is unclear. V lost 7 bases to trimming and J lost 0 bases, with 12 bases between them. Germline assignment: CDR1 MNHEY and CDR2 SVGAGI. The CDR3 extends over 14 amino acids. Here the CDR3 reads CASNPGPSNYGYTF. The CDR3 DNA is TGTGCCAGCAACCCCGGGCCCTCTAACTATGGCTACACCTTC.

The gene calls are TRBV5-1 and TRBJ1-1; no definite D call. Trimming stripped 2 bases from V and 1 base from J, with 6 bases between. CDR1 and CDR2 from the germline V gene are SGHRS and YFSETQ. This CDR3 is 13 amino acids long. The DNA for the CDR3 is TGCGCCAGCAGCTTAATCAGGAACACTGAAGCTTTCTTT. It is translated as CASSLIRNTEAFF. Full variable domain (outside the CDR3, taken from reference TRBV5-1 and TRBJ1-1): KAGVTQTPRYLIKTRGQQVTLSCSPISGHRSVSWYQQTPGQGLQFLFEYFSETQRNKGNFPGRFSGRQFSNSRSEMNVSTLELGDSALYLCASSLIRNTEAFFGQGTRLTVV.

This clone was seen a handful of times. This rearrangement joins TRBV29-1 to TRBJ1-5, with D hard to call. Germline V gene data show CDR1 as SQVTM and CDR2 as ANQGSEA. Trimming removed 4 bases at V and 3 bases at J, with 10 bases between. CDR3 length equals 13 residues. DNA of the CDR3: TGCAGCGTTGGCGACGGTCTCAATCAGCCCCAGCATTTT. Amino acid sequence: CSVGDGLNQPQHF.

The chain joins TRBV9 to TRBJ1-1, with a weak D call TRBD1 (5 bases). Germline values: CDR1 SGDLS, CDR2 YYNGEE. Trimming removed 1 base from V and 4 bases from J, with 14 bases in between. This CDR3 region has 15 residues. DNA for the CDR3: TGTGCCAGCAGCGTATCTGGGACCCAGGGCACTGAAGCTTTCTTT. Translation gives CASSVSGTQGTEAFF.

This clone showed up just once. The rearrangement links TRBV5-4 to TRBJ2-2; D may be TRBD1 (6 bases). V was trimmed by 10 bases and J by 7 bases, leaving 23 bases between them. The germline V gene has CDR1 SGHNT and CDR2 YYREEE (reference sequence). This CDR3 is built from 15 residues. The CDR3 nucleotides read TGTGCCTTATCCCGTGAGGGGGTTAAAATCGGGGAGCTGTTTTTT. This sequence encodes CALSREGVKIGELFF.

V usage is TRBV4-1 and J usage is TRBJ1-5; D is perhaps TRBD1 (5 bases). CDR3 length: 15 residues. Germline V gene lookup returns CDR1 MGHRA and CDR2 YSYEKL. Between the trimmed V and J ends, which lost 2 bases and 3 bases, there was a span of 11 bases. The CDR3 coding sequence is TGCGCCAGCAGCCAAAGGGCAGGGACCAATCAGCCCCAGCATTTT. Translation gives CASSQRAGTNQPQHF.

The chain carries TRBV4-1 and TRBJ1-2; D is unresolved. Per germline, CDR1 MGHRA and CDR2 YSYEKL. The V gene lost 0 bases and the J gene lost 5 bases, with 7 bases spanning the gap. The CDR3 totals 13 residues. The CDR3 region is CASSQERRYGYTF. In nucleotides, the CDR3 is TGCGCCAGCAGCCAAGAGCGGCGATATGGCTACACCTTC.

V and J are TRBV6-1 and TRBJ1-2; unclear D gene. Germline V CDR1 and CDR2: MNHNS, SASEGT. CDR3 size: 13 residues. V was trimmed by 1 base and J by 9 bases, leaving 12 bases between them. As DNA, the CDR3 is TGTGCCAGCAGTGAAGGAAGTAACCCCCGCTACACCTTC. Translation gives CASSEGSNPRYTF.

Turning to this clone: The same CDR3 arises from other DNA sequences in this sample as well. The rearrangement joins TRBV7-9 to TRBJ1-1; D might be TRBD1 (5 bases). Per germline, CDR1 SEHNR and CDR2 FQNEAQ (reference sequence). Trimming removed 3 bases at V and 2 bases at J, with 16 bases between. This CDR3 region has 16 residues. The CDR3 protein is CASSFPPPGPNTEAFF. Here the CDR3 DNA reads TGTGCCAGCAGCTTTCCGCCCCCGGGACCTAACACTGAAGCTTTCTTT.

This clone was seen only once. The V gene is TRBV6-5, the J gene TRBJ2-7; 9 positions match TRBD1. Germline V gene sequence: CDR1 MNHEY, CDR2 SVGAGI. The CDR3 is made up of 13 amino acids. V shed 5 bases, J shed 7 bases, and the junction held 6 bases outside the gene matches. The CDR3 protein is CASSVTGGKEQYF. CDR3 nucleotides: TGTGCCAGCAGTGTGACAGGGGGAAAGGAGCAGTACTTC.

The chain carries TRBV30 and TRBJ1-2; D call uncertain. The V gene's germline CDR1 is GTSNPN and CDR2 SVGIG (reference sequence). Trimming took off 1 base at V and 1 base at J, with 13 bases between the two ends. CDR3 length equals 15 residues. CDR3 protein: CAWSAAGFNNYGYTF. The CDR3 nucleotides are TGTGCCTGGAGTGCCGCCGGGTTCAATAACTATGGCTACACCTTC.

The V gene is TRBV6-5, the J gene TRBJ2-6; D uncertain. In germline, CDR1 is MNHEY, CDR2 SVGAGI. This CDR3 has 15 residues. The V end lost 6 bases, the J end lost 0 bases, and 9 bases lay between the germline ends. CDR3 bases: TGTGCCAGCAGCTCCTCTAGCTCTGGGGCCAACGTCCTGACTTTC. Translation gives CASSSSSSGANVLTF.